This T cell receptor (beta chain) derives from a study of blood T cell repertoires in COVID-19. Study-level information: COVID-19 samples from acute and convalescent phases originated in the United States, Italy and Spain.

Under the authors' procedure: Amplifying reference gene primers gave estimates of nucleated cell counts. The assay was immunoSEQ multiplex PCR, and TCRdb's table has in-frame clones only and misses some. Clone size and the V and J calls come from that table; the DNA yielded D and trimming. This sample yields 68,000 or so clones, of which 79% are seen a single time; about 32% belongs to the top ten. The CDR3 runs to 16 residues. V dropped 1 base and J dropped 6; count of bases not matched to a gene: 14. Looked up from germline, CDR1 is SQVTM and CDR2 is ANQGSEA. The receptor was isolated from a human donor in a cohort sampled during active COVID-19. The sample was peripheral blood. The V call is TRBV29-1, the J call TRBJ2-7, with 8 bases that match TRBD2. The CDR3 loop reads CSVEGPGGGTGSEQYF. CDR3 DNA: TGCAGCGTTGAAGGCCCGGGGGGGGGCACGGGGTCCGAGCAGTACTTC.